The rows below give T cell receptor beta chains drawn from one sample of a study of follicular helper T cells after annual influenza vaccination. The assay was immunoSEQ multiplex PCR, and TCRdb's table has in-frame clones only and misses some. The sample carries some 14,000 clones, more than 65% recorded once. Sample: CXCR5- memory CD4+ T cells sorted from blood, taken on the day of influenza vaccination. The receptors were sampled from an adult who received the influenza vaccine. CDR3s include the opening cysteine and the closing phenylalanine or tryptophan. D genes are given only for firm matches. For some rows the clone size is stated as once, few or many, or as a class when expanded; others skip it.

cdr3_length	clone_size	d_call	v_call	j_call	cdr3_aa	cdr3_nt
17	-	TRBD1	TRBV28	TRBJ1-6	CASSLQPGGRGLSPLHF	TGTGCCAGCAGTCTGCAGCCCGGAGGGAGGGGGCTTTCACCCCTCCACTTT
17	-	TRBD2	TRBV7-2	TRBJ2-5	CASSPGRTSGGTETQYF	TGTGCCAGCAGCCCCGGGCGGACTAGCGGGGGGACAGAGACCCAGTACTTC
16	-	TRBD1	TRBV7-8	TRBJ2-2	CASSLKTGVNTGELFF	TGTGCCAGCAGCCTAAAGACAGGGGTGAACACCGGGGAGCTGTTTTTT
15	-	-	TRBV7-9	TRBJ1-1	CASSLAGKGSAEAFF	TGTGCCAGCAGCTTAGCGGGAAAGGGGTCCGCTGAAGCTTTCTTT
14	-	-	TRBV21-1	TRBJ1-5	CASGRQGQGQPQHF	TGTGCCAGCGGACGACAGGGGCAGGGTCAGCCCCAGCATTTT
15	-	TRBD1	TRBV19	TRBJ1-5	CASREGQGRMQPQHF	TGTGCCAGTAGAGAGGGACAGGGGAGGATGCAGCCCCAGCATTTT
18	-	-	TRBV27	TRBJ2-7	CASSLERDPPGAIYEQYF	-
15	once	-	TRBV2	TRBJ1-4	CANRRTVATNEKLFF	TGTGCCAACAGGAGGACAGTTGCAACTAATGAAAAACTGTTTTTT
15	few	TRBD1	TRBV4-3	TRBJ2-7	CASSQADRGPHEQYF	TGCGCCAGCAGCCAAGCGGACAGGGGGCCCCACGAGCAGTACTTC
13	-	-	TRBV7-2	TRBJ1-2	CASSFGGLGGYTF	TGTGCCAGCAGCTTCGGAGGGTTGGGCGGCTACACCTTC
15	-	-	TRBV13	TRBJ1-1	CASSLRRAKNTEAFF	TGTGCCAGCAGCTTAAGACGGGCCAAGAACACTGAAGCTTTCTTT
14	-	TRBD1	TRBV6-1	TRBJ2-7	CASSRDRGTYEQYF	TGTGCCAGCAGTCGGGACAGGGGGACTTACGAGCAGTACTTC
14	-	TRBD2	TRBV2	TRBJ2-1	CASRTSGGVNEQFF	TGTGCCAGCAGGACTAGCGGGGGGGTCAATGAGCAGTTCTTC
15	-	-	TRBV28	TRBJ2-5	CASSFGGGPQETQYF	TGTGCCAGCAGTTTTGGAGGGGGGCCACAAGAGACCCAGTACTTC
13	-	-	TRBV28	TRBJ1-2	CASSRRWNYGYTF	TGTGCCAGCAGTCGCCGCTGGAACTATGGCTACACCTTC
13	-	TRBD1	TRBV14	TRBJ2-2	CASSVQGPGELFF	TGTGCCAGCAGCGTACAGGGGCCCGGGGAGCTGTTTTTT
13	-	-	TRBV5-6	TRBJ1-1	CASSLEANTEAFF	TGTGCCAGCAGCTTGGAGGCCAACACTGAAGCTTTCTTT
14	-	TRBD1	TRBV30	TRBJ1-1	CAWDGPHRGTEAFF	TGTGCCTGGGATGGCCCTCACAGGGGGACTGAAGCTTTCTTT
13	few	-	TRBV11-2	TRBJ2-2	CASSLELTGELFF	TGTGCCAGCAGCTTAGAGCTGACCGGGGAGCTGTTTTTT
15	-	-	TRBV5-1	TRBJ2-3	CASSLPGSGADTQYF	TGCGCCAGCAGCTTACCGGGATCGGGGGCAGATACGCAGTATTTT
16	-	TRBD1	TRBV4-2	TRBJ1-2	CASSQGWTGSNYGYTF	TGTGCCAGCAGCCAGGGATGGACAGGTAGTAACTATGGCTACACCTTC
13	once	-	TRBV18	TRBJ1-1	CASSPPGLTTAFF	TGTGCCAGCTCACCACCGGGCCTTACTACGGCTTTCTTT
16	-	-	TRBV5-8	TRBJ2-5	CASSPGQSEIQETQYF	TGTGCCAGCAGCCCAGGACAGAGTGAGATCCAAGAGACCCAGTACTTC
15	-	-	TRBV28	TRBJ1-5	CASSLNPYSNQPQHF	TGTGCCAGCAGTTTAAACCCCTATAGCAATCAGCCCCAGCATTTT
15	-	-	TRBV28	TRBJ2-3	CASSLIGSNTDTQYF	TGTGCCAGCAGTTTAATCGGGTCGAACACAGATACGCAGTATTTT
13	-	-	TRBV7-9	TRBJ2-5	CASSPSGTETQYF	TGTGCCAGCAGCCCCTCCGGGACTGAGACCCAGTACTTC
14	-	-	TRBV5-6	TRBJ2-1	CASSLYYFYNEQFF	TGTGCCAGCAGCTTGTACTACTTTTACAATGAGCAGTTCTTC
15	-	-	TRBV25-1	TRBJ2-3	CASSAVTGRTDTQYF	TGTGCCAGCAGTGCCGTCACGGGGCGCACAGATACGCAGTATTTT
12	-	-	TRBV7-2	TRBJ2-5	CASSPRLSGWYF	TGTGCCAGCAGCCCCCGTTTAAGCGGTTGGTACTTC
12	few	-	TRBV6-1	TRBJ1-1	CASRAGNTEAFF	TGTGCCAGCAGGGCAGGGAATACTGAAGCTTTCTTT
17	-	TRBD1	TRBV4-3	TRBJ1-3	CASSQVNHRGLRNTIYF	TGCGCCAGCAGCCAAGTAAACCACAGGGGGTTGCGAAACACCATATATTTT
15	-	-	TRBV12-1	TRBJ2-2	CASSFCTSPTGELFF	TGTGCCAGCAGCTTTTGTACCTCCCCGACCGGGGAGCTGTTTTTT
15	-	TRBD2	TRBV6-1	TRBJ2-3	CASSVVAGGLDTQYF	TGTGCCAGCAGTGTGGTAGCGGGGGGGTTAGATACGCAGTATTTT
14	-	-	TRBV2	TRBJ2-1	CASSPRLAATWQFF	TGTGCCAGCAGTCCACGCCTCGCCGCCACGTGGCAGTTCTTC
13	few	-	TRBV7-8	TRBJ2-7	CASSSGSASEQYF	TGTGCCAGCAGCTCTGGATCTGCCTCCGAGCAGTACTTC
17	-	-	TRBV12-5	TRBJ2-1	CASGLVVGRSSYNEQFF	TGTGCTAGTGGTTTGGTAGTAGGGCGGAGCTCCTACAATGAGCAGTTCTTC
17	-	TRBD2	TRBV4-3	TRBJ2-3	CASSQVLAGALTDTQYF	TGCGCCAGCAGCCAAGTCCTAGCGGGGGCCCTCACAGATACGCAGTATTTT
11	-	TRBD2	TRBV20-1	TRBJ2-3	CSARATSAQYF	TGCAGTGCTAGGGCCACTAGCGCGCAGTATTTT
13	-	-	TRBV6-1	TRBJ1-3	CASTQRERNTIYF	TGTGCCAGCACTCAGAGAGAAAGAAACACCATATATTTT
13	-	-	TRBV6-1	TRBJ2-5	CASSLGGPGTQYF	TGTGCCAGCAGCCTGGGGGGGCCTGGGACCCAGTACTTC
14	-	-	TRBV6-1	TRBJ2-5	CASSEVWVLQTQYF	TGTGCCAGCAGTGAAGTTTGGGTCCTCCAGACCCAGTACTTC
18	-	-	TRBV9	TRBJ2-2	CASSSPTGYEGNTGELFF	TGTGCCAGCAGTTCCCCAACTGGATACGAGGGGAACACCGGGGAGCTGTTTTTT
14	-	-	TRBV27	TRBJ2-4	CASKTSQPKNIQYF	TGTGCCAGCAAGACCTCTCAACCCAAAAACATTCAGTACTTC
14	-	TRBD1	TRBV11-2	TRBJ1-5	CASSQDRTNQPQHF	TGTGCCAGCAGCCAGGACAGGACAAATCAGCCCCAGCATTTT
16	-	-	TRBV7-2	TRBJ1-4	CASSLIGTTTNEKLFF	TGTGCCAGCAGCTTAATTGGCACGACAACTAATGAAAAACTGTTTTTT
13	-	TRBD1	TRBV7-8	TRBJ1-2	CASSYRTGGGYTF	TGTGCCAGCAGCTATAGGACAGGAGGAGGCTACACCTTC
13	few	-	TRBV28	TRBJ2-2	CASSLVGAGELFF	TGTGCCAGCAGTTTGGTGGGCGCCGGGGAGCTGTTTTTT
14	-	TRBD1	TRBV7-2	TRBJ2-5	CASRHQGAGETQYF	TGTGCCAGCAGACACCAGGGGGCTGGGGAGACCCAGTACTTC
18	-	-	TRBV19	TRBJ2-3	CASSIDPLSARGTDTQYF	TGTGCCAGTAGTATAGACCCCCTCTCGGCCAGAGGCACAGATACGCAGTATTTT
13	-	-	TRBV28	TRBJ1-1	CASSLLSKAEAFF	TGTGCCAGCAGTTTATTGTCTAAAGCTGAAGCTTTCTTT
13	-	-	TRBV5-5	TRBJ1-6	CASSSNGDSPLHF	TGTGCCAGCAGCTCTAACGGGGATTCACCCCTCCACTTT
16	-	-	TRBV19	TRBJ1-3	CASSAPQGSTGNTIYF	TGTGCCAGTAGTGCCCCACAGGGATCAACCGGAAACACCATATATTTT
18	-	TRBD1	TRBV30	TRBJ2-7	CAWSVLIQGQGGEYEQYF	TGTGCCTGGAGTGTACTGATCCAGGGACAGGGGGGTGAATACGAGCAGTACTTC
15	-	-	TRBV5-1	TRBJ1-2	CASSPIVGGDYGYTF	TGCGCCAGCAGCCCGATCGTTGGGGGGGACTATGGCTACACCTTC
13	-	-	TRBV7-9	TRBJ2-2	CASSLVVSGELFF	TGTGCCAGCAGCTTAGTTGTGTCCGGGGAGCTGTTTTTT
16	-	-	TRBV7-9	TRBJ2-5	CASSLGLGSSYPTQYF	TGTGCCAGCAGTTTGGGCTTAGGTTCTTCGTACCCGACCCAGTACTTC
13	-	TRBD1	TRBV6-5	TRBJ2-1	CASSYGRDRERFF	TGTGCCAGCAGTTACGGACGAGACAGGGAACGGTTCTTC
16	-	-	TRBV7-2	TRBJ2-5	CASSLASGAFIGTQYF	TGTGCCAGCAGCTTAGCTAGTGGGGCCTTCATAGGGACCCAGTACTTC
15	-	-	TRBV7-9	TRBJ1-4	CASSSSISLLEKLFF	TGTGCCAGCAGCTCCTCAATATCTTTATTGGAAAAACTGTTTTTT